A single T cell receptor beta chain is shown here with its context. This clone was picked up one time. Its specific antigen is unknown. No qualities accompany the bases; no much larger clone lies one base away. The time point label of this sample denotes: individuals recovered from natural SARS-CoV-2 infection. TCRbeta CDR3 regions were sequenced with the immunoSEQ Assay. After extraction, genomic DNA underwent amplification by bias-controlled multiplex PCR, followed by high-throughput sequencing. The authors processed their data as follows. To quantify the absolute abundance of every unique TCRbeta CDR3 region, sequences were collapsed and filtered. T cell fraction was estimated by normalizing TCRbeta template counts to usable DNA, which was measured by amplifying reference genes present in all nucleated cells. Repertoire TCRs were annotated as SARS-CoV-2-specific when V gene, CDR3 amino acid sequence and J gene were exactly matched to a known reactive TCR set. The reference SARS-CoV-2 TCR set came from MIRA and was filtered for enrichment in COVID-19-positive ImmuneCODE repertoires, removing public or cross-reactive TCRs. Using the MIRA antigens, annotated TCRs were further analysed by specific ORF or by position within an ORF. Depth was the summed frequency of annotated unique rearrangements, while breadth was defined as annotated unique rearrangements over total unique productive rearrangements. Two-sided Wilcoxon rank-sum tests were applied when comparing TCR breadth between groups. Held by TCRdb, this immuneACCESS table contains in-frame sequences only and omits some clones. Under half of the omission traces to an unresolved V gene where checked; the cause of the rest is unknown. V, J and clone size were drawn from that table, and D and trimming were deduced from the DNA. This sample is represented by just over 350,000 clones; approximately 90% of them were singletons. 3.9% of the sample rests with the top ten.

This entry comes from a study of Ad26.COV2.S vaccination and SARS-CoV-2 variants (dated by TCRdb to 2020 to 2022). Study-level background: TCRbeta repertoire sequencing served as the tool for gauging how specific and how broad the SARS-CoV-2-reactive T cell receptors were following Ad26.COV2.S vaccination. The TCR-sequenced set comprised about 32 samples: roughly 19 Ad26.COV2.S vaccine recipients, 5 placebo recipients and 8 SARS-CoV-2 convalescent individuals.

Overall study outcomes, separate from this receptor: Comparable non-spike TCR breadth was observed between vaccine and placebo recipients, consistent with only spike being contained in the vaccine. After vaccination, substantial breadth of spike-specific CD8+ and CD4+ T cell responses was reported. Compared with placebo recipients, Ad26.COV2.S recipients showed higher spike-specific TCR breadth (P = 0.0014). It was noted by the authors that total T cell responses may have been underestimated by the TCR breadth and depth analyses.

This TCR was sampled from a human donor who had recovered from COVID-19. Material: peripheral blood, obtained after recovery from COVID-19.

At the DNA level, the sequence is TGTGCCAGCAGCGACCCCCCAGGGTATGGCTACACCTTC. This encodes CASSDPPGYGYTF. The chain couples TRBV6-2 or TRBV6-3 to TRBJ1-2, and perhaps TRBD1 as D gene, on 5 matching bases. The CDR3 sequence holds 13 residues, the cysteine and phenylalanine included. Of all the DNA, just the CDR3 is kept, 39 bases in frame from base 1. V is pared back by 6 bases and J by 5 bases, with 13 bases lying between the germline termini. The germline V gene gives CDR1 as MNHEY and CDR2 as SVGEGT.